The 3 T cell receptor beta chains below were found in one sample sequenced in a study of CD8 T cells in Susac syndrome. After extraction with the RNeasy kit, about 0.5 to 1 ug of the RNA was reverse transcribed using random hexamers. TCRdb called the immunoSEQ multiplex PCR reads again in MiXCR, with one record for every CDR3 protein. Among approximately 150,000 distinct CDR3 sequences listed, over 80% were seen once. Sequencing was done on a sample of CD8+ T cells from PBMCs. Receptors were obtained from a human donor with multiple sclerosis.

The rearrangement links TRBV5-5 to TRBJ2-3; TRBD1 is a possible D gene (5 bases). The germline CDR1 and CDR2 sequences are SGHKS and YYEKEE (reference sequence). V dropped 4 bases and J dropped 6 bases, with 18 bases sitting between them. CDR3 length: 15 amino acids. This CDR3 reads CASSPVGAVSDTQYF. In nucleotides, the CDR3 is TGTGCCAGCAGCCCGGTAGGGGCTGTCTCGGATACGCAGTATTTT. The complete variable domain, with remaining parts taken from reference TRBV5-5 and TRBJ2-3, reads DAGVTQSPTHLIKTRGQQVTLRCSPISGHKSVSWYQQVLGQGPQFIFQYYEKEERGRGNFPDRFSARQFPNYSSELNVNALLLGDSALYLCASSPVGAVSDTQYFGPGTRLTVL.

The CDR3 DNA reads as TGTGCCAGCCGGGGACTAGCGGGTTCTCTGGGGGATGAGCAGTTCTTC. It specifies CASRGLAGSLGDEQFF. The genes are TRBV2 and TRBJ2-1; 12 positions agree with TRBD2. The V segment lost 8 bases and the J segment 8 bases; nucleotides outside the gene matches: 13. There are 16 residues in the CDR3. Germline V gene sequence: CDR1 SNHLY, CDR2 FYNNEI.

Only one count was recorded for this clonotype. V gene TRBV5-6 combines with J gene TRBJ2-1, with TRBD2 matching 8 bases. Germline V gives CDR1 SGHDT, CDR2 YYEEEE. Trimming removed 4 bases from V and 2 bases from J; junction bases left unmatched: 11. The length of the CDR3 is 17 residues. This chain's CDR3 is CASSTRYSGGPYNEQFF. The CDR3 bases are TGTGCCAGCAGCACTAGGTACTCGGGGGGGCCCTACAATGAGCAGTTCTTC.